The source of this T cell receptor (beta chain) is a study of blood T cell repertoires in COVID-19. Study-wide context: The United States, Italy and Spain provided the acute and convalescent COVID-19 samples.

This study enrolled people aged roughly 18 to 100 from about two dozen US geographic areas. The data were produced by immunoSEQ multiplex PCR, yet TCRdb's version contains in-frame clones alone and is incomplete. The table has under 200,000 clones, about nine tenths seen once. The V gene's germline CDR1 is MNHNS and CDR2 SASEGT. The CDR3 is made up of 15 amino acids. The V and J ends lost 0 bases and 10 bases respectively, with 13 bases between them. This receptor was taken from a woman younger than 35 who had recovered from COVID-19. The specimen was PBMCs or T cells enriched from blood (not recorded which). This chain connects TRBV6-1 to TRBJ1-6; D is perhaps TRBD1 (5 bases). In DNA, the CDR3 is TGTGCCAGCAGTGAAGCGCCAGGGCAGGGATCACCCCTCCACTTT. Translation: CASSEAPGQGSPLHF.